This entry lists 30 T cell receptor beta chains sequenced from one sample in a study of blood T cell repertoires in COVID-19. The data were produced by immunoSEQ multiplex PCR, yet TCRdb's version contains in-frame clones alone and is incomplete. The sample shows 350,000 or so clones, about 87% of them seen only once. Sequenced sample: peripheral blood. The receptors stem from a woman aged 25 to 39 with COVID-19, enrolled during active disease.

The chain employs TRBV27 and TRBJ2-5, with 9 bases matching TRBD1. CDR3 length: 14 residues. Trimming at V came to 2 bases and at J to 5 bases, leaving 3 bases not matched to a gene. Germline CDR1 MNHEY, CDR2 SMNVEV (reference sequence). The CDR3 sequence: CASSLGQGIETQYF. For the CDR3, the DNA is TGTGCCAGCAGTTTAGGACAGGGGATCGAGACCCAGTACTTC.

This clone showed up just once. The chain carries TRBV7-2 and TRBJ1-4, with 11 bases matching TRBD1. Unmatched junction bases numbered 5, after V lost 5 bases and J lost 6 bases. This CDR3 is built from 15 residues. Looked up from germline, CDR1 is SGHTA and CDR2 is FQGNSA. CDR3 sequence: CASSPGTGGYEKLFF. CDR3 DNA: TGTGCCAGCAGCCCCGGGACAGGGGGTTATGAAAAACTGTTTTTT.

This rearrangement joins TRBV29-1 to TRBJ2-5; D not certain. Trimming took off 6 bases at V and 5 bases at J, with 7 bases between the two ends. There are 10 residues in the CDR3. The germline CDR1 and CDR2 sequences are SQVTM and ANQGSEA. Written as DNA, the CDR3 is TGCAGCGTCCTGAGGGAGACCCAGTACTTC. This gives the protein CSVLRETQYF.

The chain recombines TRBV3-1 (or the pseudogene TRBV3-2) with TRBJ1-2, with D possibly being TRBD1 (6 bases). Germline lookup yields CDR1 LGHDT and CDR2 YNNKEL (reference sequence). The CDR3 spans 15 residues. The ends were cut back, 1 base at V and 14 bases at J, with 23 bases in the middle. The CDR3 is CASSQGAQQTGSRTF. The CDR3 DNA sequence: TGTGCCAGCAGCCAAGGGGCCCAACAAACAGGGTCAAGGACCTTC.

This chain joins TRBV29-1 and TRBJ2-1; a possible D gene is TRBD2 (6 bases). Germline V gene lookup returns CDR1 SQVTM and CDR2 ANQGSEA. The CDR3 length is 14 residues. DNA of the CDR3: TGCAGTCATAAAATAAGCGGACTATACAATGAGCAGTTCTTC. Its translation is CSHKISGLYNEQFF.

J is TRBJ1-1 and V is TRBV7-2; possible D gene TRBD1, 5 bases. The germline CDR1 and CDR2 sequences are SGHTA and FQGNSA. The CDR3 consists of 14 residues. V was cut by 3 bases and J by 7 bases, with 15 bases left in between. The CDR3 loop is CASSFTIGGGEAFF. CDR3 bases: TGTGCCAGCAGCTTTACAATTGGGGGAGGTGAAGCTTTCTTT.

V is TRBV6-5 and J is TRBJ2-5; TRBD2 matches at 9 bases. Germline V gene data show CDR1 as MNHEY and CDR2 as SVGAGI. The ends lost 11 bases at V and 1 base at J; junction bases unmatched: 8. This CDR3 spans 14 amino acids. As DNA, the CDR3 is TGTGCCCTGAGGGGCGGGGGGGCCCAAGAGACCCAGTACTTC. Its protein is CALRGGGAQETQYF.

The genes are TRBV18 and TRBJ2-5, with 11 nucleotides matching TRBD1. Germline values: CDR1 KGHSH, CDR2 LQKENI. V lost 6 bases, J lost 5 bases, and 14 bases stayed unmatched. The CDR3 is made up of 17 amino acids. This chain's CDR3 is CASSPTRTGGGLETQYF. In DNA form, the CDR3 reads TGTGCCAGCTCGCCAACCAGGACAGGGGGCGGTTTGGAGACCCAGTACTTC. The complete variable domain, with remaining parts taken from reference TRBV18 and TRBJ2-5, reads NAGVMQNPRHLVRRRGQEARLRCSPMKGHSHVYWYRQLPEEGLKFMVYLQKENIIDESGMPKERFSAEFPKEGPSILRIQQVVRGDSAAYFCASSPTRTGGGLETQYFGPGTRLLVL.

The chain carries TRBV5-1 and TRBJ1-2; 10 nucleotides match TRBD1. V was clipped by 4 bases and J by 8 bases; unmatched bases: 8. In germline, CDR1 is SGHRS, CDR2 YFSETQ. The CDR3 is 14 residues long. CDR3 in amino acids: CASSPTGGGVGYTF. The CDR3 region has the DNA TGCGCCAGCAGCCCGACAGGGGGCGGCGTCGGCTACACCTTC.

As concerns this clone: A much larger clone lies a single base off, so this may be a read error. The CDR3 loop reads CASSVLAGGQETQYF. The CDR3, as DNA: TGTGCCAGCAGTGTACTAGCGGGGGGGCAAGAGACCCAGTACTTC. This chain joins TRBV2 and TRBJ2-5, with 13 bases matching TRBD2. With 4 bases clipped from V and 2 bases from J, the junction kept 1 base outside the gene matches. Germline-derived CDR1 and CDR2 are SNHLY and FYNNEI. The length of the CDR3 is 15 residues.

The chain has TRBV6-2 or TRBV6-3 and TRBJ1-4, with D maybe TRBD1 (6 bases). In germline, CDR1 is MNHEY, CDR2 SVGEGT. CDR3 length: 14 amino acids. V gave up 5 bases and J gave up 8 bases, with 15 bases separating them. The CDR3 DNA reads as TGTGCCAGCAGTCCCTCCGGGACATCGGAAAAACTGTTTTTT. It yields the protein CASSPSGTSEKLFF.

The CDR3 loop is CASSYGQANTEAFF. The CDR3, as DNA: TGTGCCAGCAGTTACGGGCAGGCGAACACTGAAGCTTTCTTT. J is TRBJ1-1 and V is TRBV6-5; no definite D call. V lost 2 bases and J lost 1, with 8 bases in between. The V gene's germline CDR1 is MNHEY and CDR2 SVGAGI. CDR3 length: 14 residues.

The chain employs TRBV7-8 and TRBJ1-4; possible D gene TRBD1, 6 bases. Germline CDR1 SGHVS, CDR2 FQNEAQ. Trimming shortened V by 3 bases and J by 4 bases, and 9 bases separated the two germline ends. The CDR3 has 14 residues. The CDR3 nucleotides are TGTGCCAGCAGCTTGGGACACAGTAATGAAAAACTGTTTTTT. Encoded protein: CASSLGHSNEKLFF.

The rearrangement joins TRBV7-9 to TRBJ1-2; 7 bases agree with TRBD1. The CDR3 has 16 amino acids. Germline V gene data show CDR1 as SEHNR and CDR2 as FQNEAQ (reference sequence). With 5 bases clipped from V and 3 bases from J, the junction kept 12 bases outside the gene matches. The chain's CDR3 is CASSQGTTGVDYGYTF. CDR3 bases: TGTGCCAGCAGCCAAGGAACCACAGGGGTCGACTATGGCTACACCTTC. The variable domain in full, completed from reference TRBV7-9 and TRBJ1-2, reads DTGVSQNPRHKITKRGQNVTFRCDPISEHNRLYWYRQTLGQGPEFLTYFQNEAQLEKSRLLSDRFSAERPKGSFSTLEIQRTEQGDSAMYLCASSQGTTGVDYGYTFGSGTRLTVV.

This sequence joins TRBV29-1 and TRBJ1-4; a weak D match, TRBD1 (5 bases). The CDR3 runs 13 residues. The V and J ends lost 4 bases and 7 bases respectively, with 13 bases between them. Germline assignment: CDR1 SQVTM and CDR2 ANQGSEA. The CDR3 region has the DNA TGCAGCGTTGCGTTAGTGGGGGGTGAAAAACTGTTTTTT. Protein product: CSVALVGGEKLFF.

The rearrangement links TRBV28 to TRBJ1-1; TRBD1 is a possible D gene (5 bases). This CDR3 has 13 amino acids. The germline V gene encodes CDR1 MDHEN and CDR2 SYDVKM. V lost 3 bases to trimming and J lost 8 bases, with 13 bases between them. The DNA of the CDR3 is TGTGCCAGCAGTTTCGTCGAACAGGTCGAAGCTTTCTTT. Protein product: CASSFVEQVEAFF. Complete variable domain (other parts from reference TRBV28 and TRBJ1-1): DVKVTQSSRYLVKRTGEKVFLECVQDMDHENMFWYRQDPGLGLRLIYFSYDVKMKEKGDIPEGYSVSREKKERFSLILESASTNQTSMYLCASSFVEQVEAFFGQGTRLTVV.

The gene calls are TRBV6-2 or TRBV6-3 and TRBJ1-2; the match to TRBD1 covers 9 bases. Germline V gene sequence: CDR1 MNHEY, CDR2 SVGEGT. The CDR3 is 14 amino acids. V lost 4 bases to trimming and J lost 8 bases; unmatched junction nucleotides: 8. CDR3 in DNA: TGTGCCAGCAGTTCCGCGGGGACAGGGAAGGGCTACACCTTC. Its translation is CASSSAGTGKGYTF.

V usage is TRBV10-3 and J usage is TRBJ1-5; 9 nucleotides align to TRBD1. This CDR3 comprises 14 residues. V gave up 6 bases and J gave up 6 bases; unmatched junction bases: 6. Germline CDR1 ENHRY, CDR2 SYGVKD. Here the CDR3 reads CAIRSDRGTQPQHF. The CDR3 coding sequence is TGTGCCATCAGATCCGACAGGGGGACTCAGCCCCAGCATTTT.

The chain combines TRBV7-2 with TRBJ1-6, with 9 bases fitting TRBD1. V lost 5 bases, J lost 9 bases, and 8 bases stayed unmatched. This CDR3 contains 15 residues. CDR1 and CDR2 from the germline V gene are SGHTA and FQGNSA. CDR3 sequence (DNA): TGTGCCAGCAGCCCAACAGGGGGCCGAGGTTCACCCCTCCACTTT. Its protein is CASSPTGGRGSPLHF.

The chain is built from TRBV18 and TRBJ1-2, with 9 bases matching TRBD1. Germline V lookup: CDR1 KGHSH, CDR2 LQKENI. The CDR3 contains 15 residues. Trimming took 0 bases from V and 7 from J; bases not matched to a gene: 6. The CDR3 coding sequence is TGTGCCAGCTCACCACCTGGACAGGGGTCTGCTGGCTACACCTTC. It encodes CASSPPGQGSAGYTF. The whole variable domain, remainder taken from reference TRBV18 and TRBJ1-2, is NAGVMQNPRHLVRRRGQEARLRCSPMKGHSHVYWYRQLPEEGLKFMVYLQKENIIDESGMPKERFSAEFPKEGPSILRIQQVVRGDSAAYFCASSPPGQGSAGYTFGSGTRLTVV.

V usage is TRBV3-1 (or the pseudogene TRBV3-2) and J usage is TRBJ2-5; 11 nucleotides agree with TRBD2. Trimming took 4 bases from V and 5 from J; bases not matched to a gene: 15. Germline CDR1 reads LGHDT; CDR2 reads YNNKEL (reference sequence). The CDR3 spans 18 residues. CDR3 amino acids: CASSPMILAGALGETQYF. CDR3 coding DNA: TGTGCCAGCAGCCCGATGATACTAGCGGGGGCGCTCGGGGAGACCCAGTACTTC.

This clone was seen only a few times. The CDR3 nucleotides read TGTGCCAGCACCCAGACGGGACTAGAGACCCAGTACTTC. Translation gives CASTQTGLETQYF. The rearrangement links TRBV28 to TRBJ2-5, with D maybe TRBD2 (6 bases). Germline CDR1 and CDR2: MDHEN and SYDVKM. The CDR3 spans 13 residues. V was trimmed by 7 bases and J by 4 bases, leaving 13 bases between them.

CDR3 sequence (DNA): TGTGCCAGCACTCCACTGGGGGCGACTCAGCCCCAGCATTTT. It is translated as CASTPLGATQPQHF. The V call is TRBV28, the J call TRBJ1-5, with D tentatively TRBD1 (6 bases). The V and J ends lost 7 bases and 6 bases respectively, with 16 bases between them. The CDR3 extends over 14 amino acids. Germline V gene data show CDR1 as MDHEN and CDR2 as SYDVKM.

The count of this clone is one. The chain recombines TRBV5-5 with TRBJ1-3; 8 bases agree with TRBD1. Germline values: CDR1 SGHKS, CDR2 YYEKEE (reference sequence). Germline trimming cut 4 bases from V and 9 bases from J; bases unmatched to any gene: 12. The CDR3 has 15 residues. The CDR3 region has the DNA TGTGCCAGCAGCCACCAGGGACAGGATATTAGCACCATATATTTT. The encoded protein is CASSHQGQDISTIYF.

On this clone itself: Other DNA sequences in the sample encode the same CDR3. The J gene is TRBJ1-5, the V gene TRBV27; TRBD1 might be the D (5 bases). V dropped 2 bases and J dropped 2 bases, with 10 bases sitting between them. The germline CDR1 and CDR2 sequences are MNHEY and SMNVEV (reference sequence). This CDR3 is built from 15 residues. In nucleotides, the CDR3 is TGTGCCAGCAGTTTAAGGGGTGGGGGCAATCAGCCCCAGCATTTT. Encoded protein: CASSLRGGGNQPQHF.

The rearrangement links TRBV24-1 to TRBJ2-3; 8 positions agree with TRBD1. The CDR3 consists of 15 residues. Germline V gene sequence: CDR1 KGHDR, CDR2 SFDVKD. J was trimmed by 3 bases and V by 2 bases; bases with no gene match: 3. The CDR3 spells CATSDSGDRTDTQYF. For the CDR3, the DNA is TGTGCCACCAGTGATTCCGGGGACAGGACAGATACGCAGTATTTT.

The V gene is TRBV7-9, the J gene TRBJ1-2; D possibly corresponds to TRBD1 (5 bases). Germline CDR1 is SEHNR and CDR2 is FQNEAQ (reference sequence). This CDR3 contains 15 residues. Trimming left V 2 bases short and J 7 bases short, with 17 bases between. CDR3 residues: CASSLIVQGRGGYTF. DNA of the CDR3: TGTGCCAGCAGCTTAATCGTGCAGGGTAGGGGTGGCTACACCTTC.

The chain is built from TRBV14 and TRBJ2-7, with 9 nucleotides matching TRBD1. The CDR3 sequence is 14 residues long. After removal of 1 base from V and 3 bases from J, the junction contained 1 base not matched to a gene. CDR1 is SGHDN and CDR2 is FVKESK in the germline V gene. CDR3 sequence (DNA): TGTGCCAGCAGCCAAGGGGGACAGGGCTACGAGCAGTACTTC. Encoded protein: CASSQGGQGYEQYF.

Only one count was recorded for this clone. The CDR3 loop is CASSLYNTAGDSPLHF. The CDR3 DNA sequence: TGTGCCAGCAGCTTATACAATACTGCGGGAGATTCACCCCTCCACTTT. The rearrangement joins TRBV7-8 to TRBJ1-6; D gene uncertain. CDR3 size: 16 residues. Germline CDR1 is SGHVS and CDR2 is FQNEAQ. V dropped 2 bases and J dropped 8 bases, with 16 bases sitting between them.

The CDR3 nucleotides are TGTGCCAGCAGACCCGCGGGACAGGGTGGTGAGCAGTTCTTC. Encoded protein: CASRPAGQGGEQFF. The chain recombines TRBV6-5 with TRBJ2-1; the match to TRBD1 covers 9 bases. CDR3 length: 14 residues. CDR1 and CDR2 from the germline V gene are MNHEY and SVGAGI. The junction had 9 bases not matched to a gene; V was cut back by 6 bases and J by 9 bases.